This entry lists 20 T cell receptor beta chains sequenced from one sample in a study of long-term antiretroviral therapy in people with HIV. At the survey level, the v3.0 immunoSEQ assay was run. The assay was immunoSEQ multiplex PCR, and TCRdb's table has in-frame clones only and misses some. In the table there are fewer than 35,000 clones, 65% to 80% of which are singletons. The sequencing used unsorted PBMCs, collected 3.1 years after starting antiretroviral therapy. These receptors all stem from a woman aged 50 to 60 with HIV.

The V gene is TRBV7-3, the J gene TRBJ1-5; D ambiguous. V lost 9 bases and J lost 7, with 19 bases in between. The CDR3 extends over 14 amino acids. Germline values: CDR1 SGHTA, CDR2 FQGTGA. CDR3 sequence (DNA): TGTGCCAGTTATACCGGATCGAGGGAGCAGCCCCAGCATTTT. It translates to CASYTGSREQPQHF.

The CDR3 protein is CASGLVRGQVDSPLHF. CDR3 nucleotides: TGTGCTAGTGGTTTGGTTCGGGGGCAGGTCGACTCACCCCTCCACTTT. V is TRBV12-5 and J is TRBJ1-6, with D maybe TRBD1 (6 bases). The CDR3 length is 16 residues. V dropped 0 bases and J dropped 10 bases, with 16 bases sitting between them. Germline loops: CDR1 LGHNT, CDR2 FRNRAP.

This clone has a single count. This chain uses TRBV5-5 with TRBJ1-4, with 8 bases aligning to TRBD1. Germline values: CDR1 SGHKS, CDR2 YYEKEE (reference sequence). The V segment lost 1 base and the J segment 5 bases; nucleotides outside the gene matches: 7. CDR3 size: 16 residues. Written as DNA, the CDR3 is TGTGCCAGCAGCTTGCTTTCCACAGGGGGAAATGAAAAACTGTTTTTT. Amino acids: CASSLLSTGGNEKLFF.

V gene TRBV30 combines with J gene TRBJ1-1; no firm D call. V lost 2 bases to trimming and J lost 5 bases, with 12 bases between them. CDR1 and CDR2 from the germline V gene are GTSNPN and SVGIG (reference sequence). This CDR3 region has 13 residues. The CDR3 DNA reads TGTGCCTGGAGTCCGGGGTATCTGACTGAAGCTTTCTTT. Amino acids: CAWSPGYLTEAFF.

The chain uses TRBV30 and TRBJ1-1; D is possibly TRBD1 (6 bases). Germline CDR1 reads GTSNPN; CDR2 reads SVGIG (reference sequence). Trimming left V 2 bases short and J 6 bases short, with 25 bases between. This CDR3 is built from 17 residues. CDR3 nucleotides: TGTGCCTGGAGTCCCCCTTGGCCTAACAGGGAGAGAGCTGAAGCTTTCTTT. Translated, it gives CAWSPPWPNRERAEAFF.

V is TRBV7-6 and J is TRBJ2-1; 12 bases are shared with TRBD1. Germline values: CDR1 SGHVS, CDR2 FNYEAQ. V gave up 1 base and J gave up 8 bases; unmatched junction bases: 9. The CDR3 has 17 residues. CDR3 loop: CASSLVKGTGGADEQFF. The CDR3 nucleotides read TGTGCCAGCAGCTTAGTTAAGGGGACAGGGGGCGCGGATGAGCAGTTCTTC.

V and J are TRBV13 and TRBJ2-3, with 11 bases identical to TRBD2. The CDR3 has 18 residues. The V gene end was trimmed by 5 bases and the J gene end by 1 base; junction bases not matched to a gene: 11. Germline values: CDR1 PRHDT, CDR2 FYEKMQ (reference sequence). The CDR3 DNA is TGTGCCAGCAGCATACTAGCGGGGGCCAAGAGGGGCACAGATACGCAGTATTTT. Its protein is CASSILAGAKRGTDTQYF.

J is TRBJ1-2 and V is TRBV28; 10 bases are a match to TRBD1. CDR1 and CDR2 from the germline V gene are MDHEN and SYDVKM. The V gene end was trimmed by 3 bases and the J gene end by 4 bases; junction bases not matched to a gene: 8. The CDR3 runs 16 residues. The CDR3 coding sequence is TGTGCCAGCAGTTTTTGGGGACAGGGGTTTTTCTATGGCTACACCTTC. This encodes CASSFWGQGFFYGYTF.

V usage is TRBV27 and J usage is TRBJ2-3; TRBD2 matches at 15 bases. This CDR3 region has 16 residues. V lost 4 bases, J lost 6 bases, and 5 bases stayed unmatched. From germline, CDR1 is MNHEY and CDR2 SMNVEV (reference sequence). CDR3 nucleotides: TGTGCCAGCAGTTCCCACGGGACTAGCGGGGGGGATACGCAGTATTTT. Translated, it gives CASSSHGTSGGDTQYF.

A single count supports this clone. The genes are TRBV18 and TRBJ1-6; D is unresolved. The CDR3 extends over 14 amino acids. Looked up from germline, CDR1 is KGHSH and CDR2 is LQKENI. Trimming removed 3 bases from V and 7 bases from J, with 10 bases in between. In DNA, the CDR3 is TGTGCCAGCTCACCCTCGGCAGAGAATTCACCCCTCCACTTT. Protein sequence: CASSPSAENSPLHF.

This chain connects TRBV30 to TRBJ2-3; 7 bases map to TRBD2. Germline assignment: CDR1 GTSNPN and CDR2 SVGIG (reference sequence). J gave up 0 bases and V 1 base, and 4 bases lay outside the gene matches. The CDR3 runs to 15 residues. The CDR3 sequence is CAWSELALSTDTQYF. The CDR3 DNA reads TGTGCCTGGAGTGAACTAGCGTTAAGCACAGATACGCAGTATTTT.

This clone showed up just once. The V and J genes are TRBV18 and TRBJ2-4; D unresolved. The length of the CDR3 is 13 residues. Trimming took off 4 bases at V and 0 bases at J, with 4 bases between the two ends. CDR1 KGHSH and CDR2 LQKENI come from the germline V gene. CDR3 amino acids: CASSRLAKNIQYF. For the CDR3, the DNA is TGTGCCAGCTCACGGTTAGCCAAAAACATTCAGTACTTC.

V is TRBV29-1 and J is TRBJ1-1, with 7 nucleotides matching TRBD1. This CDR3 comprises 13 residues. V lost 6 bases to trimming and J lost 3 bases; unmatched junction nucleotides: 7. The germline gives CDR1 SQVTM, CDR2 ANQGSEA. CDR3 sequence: CSVTDRAHTEAFF. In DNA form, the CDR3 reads TGCAGCGTCACCGACAGGGCGCACACTGAAGCTTTCTTT.

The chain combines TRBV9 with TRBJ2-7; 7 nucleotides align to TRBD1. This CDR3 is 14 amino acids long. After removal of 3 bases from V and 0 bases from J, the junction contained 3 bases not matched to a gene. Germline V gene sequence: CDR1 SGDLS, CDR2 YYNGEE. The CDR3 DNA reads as TGTGCCAGCAGCGCGGGACAGAGCTCCTACGAGCAGTACTTC. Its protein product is CASSAGQSSYEQYF.

The CDR3 coding sequence is TGTGCCAGCAAGGTGGGCGGGGGGTCCACCGGGGAGCTGTTTTTT. Its translation is CASKVGGGSTGELFF. This chain links TRBV2 with TRBJ2-2; 8 bases map to TRBD2. CDR1 and CDR2 from the germline V gene are SNHLY and FYNNEI. The CDR3 runs to 15 residues. With 7 bases clipped from V and 4 bases from J, the junction kept 8 bases outside the gene matches.

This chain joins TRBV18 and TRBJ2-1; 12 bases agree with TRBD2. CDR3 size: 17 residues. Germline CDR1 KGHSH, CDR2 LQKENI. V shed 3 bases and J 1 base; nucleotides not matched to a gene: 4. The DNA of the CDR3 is TGTGCCAGCTCACCCACCGGGACTAGCGGGTCCTACAATGAGCAGTTCTTC. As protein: CASSPTGTSGSYNEQFF.

CDR3 loop: CASSPEYEQYF. The CDR3 coding sequence is TGTGCCAGCTCCCCGGAATACGAGCAGTACTTC. The rearrangement links TRBV18 to TRBJ2-7; no clear D. With 6 bases removed from V and 4 bases from J, the gap between germline ends came to 7 bases. Germline loops: CDR1 KGHSH, CDR2 LQKENI. The CDR3 totals 11 residues.

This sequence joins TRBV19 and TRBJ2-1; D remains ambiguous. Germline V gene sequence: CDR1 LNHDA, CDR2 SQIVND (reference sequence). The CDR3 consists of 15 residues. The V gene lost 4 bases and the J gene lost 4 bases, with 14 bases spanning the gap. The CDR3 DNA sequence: TGTGCCAGTAGTACCTCCCAGACTCCATACAATGAGCAGTTCTTC. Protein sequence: CASSTSQTPYNEQFF.

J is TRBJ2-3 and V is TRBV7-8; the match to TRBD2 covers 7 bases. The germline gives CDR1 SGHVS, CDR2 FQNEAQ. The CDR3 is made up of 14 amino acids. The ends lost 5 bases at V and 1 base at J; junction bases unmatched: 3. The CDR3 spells CASSTTSGTDTQYF. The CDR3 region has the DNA TGTGCCAGCAGCACAACTAGCGGCACAGATACGCAGTATTTT.

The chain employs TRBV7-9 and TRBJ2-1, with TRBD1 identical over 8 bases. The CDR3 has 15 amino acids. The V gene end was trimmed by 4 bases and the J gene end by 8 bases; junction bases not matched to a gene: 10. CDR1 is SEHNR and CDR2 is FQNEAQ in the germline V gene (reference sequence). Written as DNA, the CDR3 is TGTGCCAGCAGCTCCCTGGCAGGGGGCCAGGATGAGCAGTTCTTC. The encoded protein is CASSSLAGGQDEQFF.